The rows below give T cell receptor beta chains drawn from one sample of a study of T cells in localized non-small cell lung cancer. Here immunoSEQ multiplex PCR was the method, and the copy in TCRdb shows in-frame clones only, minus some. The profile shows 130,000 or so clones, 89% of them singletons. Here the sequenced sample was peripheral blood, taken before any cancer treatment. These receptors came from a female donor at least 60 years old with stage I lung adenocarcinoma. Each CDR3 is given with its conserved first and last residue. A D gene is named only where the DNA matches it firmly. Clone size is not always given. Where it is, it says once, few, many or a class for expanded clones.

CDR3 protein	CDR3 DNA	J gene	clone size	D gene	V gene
CASSNSHRGDTQYF	TGCGCCAGCAGTAATTCGCACAGGGGAGATACGCAGTATTTT	TRBJ2-3	-	TRBD1	TRBV10-1
CASRGRGSYSYEQYF	TGTGCCAGCAGGGGACGCGGGTCATACTCCTACGAGCAGTACTTC	TRBJ2-7	-	-	TRBV7-9
CASSSVSGTGEAGELFF	TGTGCCAGCAGCTCGGTCTCCGGGACAGGGGAGGCCGGGGAGCTGTTTTTT	TRBJ2-2	-	TRBD1	TRBV11-3
CASIPMPGGFNEQFF	TGCGCCAGCATCCCCATGCCGGGGGGGTTTAACGAGCAGTTCTTC	TRBJ2-1	once	TRBD2	TRBV5-1
CASKLAVYEQYF	TGTGCCAGCAAGCTAGCGGTCTACGAGCAGTACTTC	TRBJ2-7	-	TRBD2	TRBV2
CASSLEQANEKLFF	TGCGCCAGCAGCTTGGAACAGGCTAATGAAAAACTGTTTTTT	TRBJ1-4	-	-	TRBV5-1
CASSGTSVDEQFF	TGTGCCAGCTCAGGGACTAGCGTTGATGAGCAGTTCTTC	TRBJ2-1	-	TRBD2	TRBV18
CASSTGQALQETQYF	TGTGCCAGCAGCACAGGACAGGCTCTCCAAGAGACCCAGTACTTC	TRBJ2-5	-	TRBD1	TRBV9
CASSLLTSGSFDEQFF	TGTGCCAGCAGCCTACTCACTAGCGGGAGTTTCGATGAGCAGTTCTTC	TRBJ2-1	-	TRBD2	TRBV7-6
CASSKLSGRGMTEAFF	TGTGCCAGCAGTAAGTTGTCGGGCAGGGGTATGACTGAAGCTTTCTTT	TRBJ1-1	-	-	TRBV27
CASSMWQGREKLFF	TGTGCCAGTAGTATGTGGCAGGGCAGGGAAAAACTGTTTTTT	TRBJ1-4	-	-	TRBV19
CASSRTSGRAREETQYF	TGTGCCAGCAGCAGGACTAGCGGGAGGGCCAGGGAAGAGACCCAGTACTTC	TRBJ2-5	-	TRBD2	TRBV11-2
CASSGGPGDGYTF	TGCGCCAGCAGTGGGGGACCGGGGGATGGCTACACCTTC	TRBJ1-2	-	-	TRBV10-1
CASSLSRGRPYEQYF	TGTGCCAGCAGTTTATCAAGGGGGCGCCCCTACGAGCAGTACTTC	TRBJ2-7	-	TRBD1	TRBV28
CASSRGSDTGELFF	TGTGCCAGCAGTAGGGGCTCAGACACCGGGGAGCTGTTTTTT	TRBJ2-2	-	-	TRBV2
CASSFRERETQYF	TGTGCCAGCAGCTTCCGGGAGAGAGAGACCCAGTACTTC	TRBJ2-5	-	-	TRBV7-9
CASSLGGRTSGYNEQFF	TGTGCCAGCAGCTTAGGAGGAAGGACTAGCGGGTACAATGAGCAGTTCTTC	TRBJ2-1	-	TRBD2	TRBV7-2
CASSQGFLNSPLHF	TGTGCCAGCAGCCAGGGCTTTCTTAATTCACCCCTCCACTTT	TRBJ1-6	-	-	TRBV14
CASSETSGRGTQYF	TGTGCCAGCAGTGAAACTAGCGGGAGAGGTACGCAGTATTTT	TRBJ2-3	-	TRBD2	TRBV6-1
CASSVGTGADQPQHF	-	TRBJ1-5	few	-	TRBV21-1
CASSVAEVGGTQYF	TGTGCCAGCAGCGTAGCTGAGGTAGGAGGTACGCAGTATTTT	TRBJ2-3	-	-	TRBV9
CASSLKNTGELFF	TGTGCCAGCAGCTTAAAGAACACCGGGGAGCTGTTTTTT	TRBJ2-2	-	-	TRBV11-3
CASSKELSTLSGANVLTF	TGTGCCAGCAGCAAAGAGCTTTCAACCCTCTCTGGGGCCAACGTCCTGACTTTC	TRBJ2-6	-	-	TRBV21-1
CASSHTTVPYGYTF	TGCGCCAGCAGCCACACGACAGTCCCCTATGGCTACACCTTC	TRBJ1-2	-	-	TRBV4-1
CASSQARIPNEKLFF	TGTGCCAGCAGCCAAGCGAGGATTCCTAATGAAAAACTGTTTTTT	TRBJ1-4	-	-	TRBV14
CASSFWQQTYEQYF	TGTGCCAGCAGTTTTTGGCAGCAAACCTACGAGCAGTACTTC	TRBJ2-7	-	-	TRBV28
CASSRVAYEQYF	TGTGCCAGCAGTCGGGTAGCCTACGAGCAGTACTTC	TRBJ2-7	-	-	TRBV2
CASSYDSGETQYF	TGTGCCAGCAGTTACGACTCGGGAGAGACCCAGTACTTC	TRBJ2-5	once	-	TRBV6-6
CASSRLGTVKEKLFF	TGCGCCAGCAGTCGACTCGGGACAGTGAAAGAAAAACTGTTTTTT	TRBJ1-4	-	TRBD1	TRBV5-1
CASSESGLAEETQYF	TGTGCCAGCAGTGAATCGGGACTAGCGGAAGAGACCCAGTACTTC	TRBJ2-5	once	TRBD2	TRBV25-1
CASRRGRGTDTQYF	TGTGCCAGCAGACGAGGTAGAGGCACAGATACGCAGTATTTT	TRBJ2-3	few	-	TRBV6-5
CASSPRGEDTQYF	TGTGCCAGCAGCCCCCGGGGAGAGGATACGCAGTATTTT	TRBJ2-3	-	-	TRBV11-2
CASSGTGLANEQYF	TGTGCCAGCAGCGGTACGGGACTAGCTAACGAGCAGTACTTC	TRBJ2-7	-	TRBD2	TRBV11-2
CASSSLAGVHEQYF	TGTGCCAGCAGCTCACTAGCGGGAGTCCACGAGCAGTACTTC	TRBJ2-7	-	TRBD2	TRBV6-5
CAWSGSKHTEAFF	TGTGCCTGGAGTGGGTCCAAGCACACTGAAGCTTTCTTT	TRBJ1-1	-	-	TRBV30
CASSIGGQYQETQYF	TGTGCCAGTAGTATAGGGGGACAGTACCAAGAGACCCAGTACTTC	TRBJ2-5	-	TRBD1	TRBV19
CASSQRRDGANYGYTF	TGCGCCAGCAGCCAACGTAGGGACGGCGCTAACTATGGCTACACCTTC	TRBJ1-2	-	-	TRBV4-1
CASSLMGGDIQYF	TGTGCCAGCAGCTTGATGGGAGGGGACATTCAGTACTTC	TRBJ2-4	-	TRBD2	TRBV5-6
CASSFSGVRTDTQYF	TGCGCCAGCAGCTTTTCGGGGGTCCGCACAGATACGCAGTATTTT	TRBJ2-3	-	-	TRBV5-1
CASSLNSGALETQYF	TGTGCCAGCAGTTTAAACAGCGGGGCCCTGGAGACCCAGTACTTC	TRBJ2-5	-	TRBD2	TRBV28
CATADRGDQETQYF	TGTGCCACCGCGGACAGGGGAGACCAAGAGACCCAGTACTTC	TRBJ2-5	-	TRBD1	TRBV19
CASSPTSLRQNEQFF	TGTGCCAGCAGTCCTACTTCTTTGCGGCAGAATGAGCAGTTCTTC	TRBJ2-1	-	-	TRBV2
CASSIVQGASTF	TGTGCCAGTAGTATAGTCCAGGGGGCCTCCACCTTC	TRBJ1-2	-	TRBD1	TRBV19